A single sample is the source of the 10 T cell receptor beta chains below, sequenced in a study of glioma-infiltrating T cells after dendritic cell vaccination. Indicated time point: after dendritic cell vaccination, including at tumor progression/relapse. Sequencing was performed with immunoSEQ multiplex PCR; in TCRdb, only in-frame clones are kept and a portion is missing. The sample yields around 25,000 clones, around 92% seen once. This material consisted of blood, taken after dendritic cell vaccination. These receptors originate from a human donor with glioblastoma.

The J gene is TRBJ1-5, the V gene TRBV21-1; the table names TRBD1, a call not compared with the DNA. TRBV21-1 is reported as a pseudogene. This CDR3 comprises 17 residues. The CDR3 sequence: CASSNALEQGPYQPQHF. CDR3 DNA: TGTGCCAGCAGCAATGCACTCGAACAGGGGCCGTATCAGCCCCAGCATTTT.

This chain joins TRBV7-9 and TRBJ1-1; 8 bases are shared with TRBD1. Germline CDR1 is SEHNR and CDR2 is FQNEAQ (reference sequence). The CDR3 length is 14 residues. Trimming took 5 bases from V and 4 from J; bases not matched to a gene: 6. CDR3 residues: CASSTTGGGTEAFF. The CDR3 DNA reads TGTGCCAGCAGCACCACAGGGGGAGGCACTGAAGCTTTCTTT.

CDR3 amino acids: CASSLAPGQGDTGELFF. The CDR3 nucleotides are TGTGCCAGCAGCTTAGCGCCGGGACAGGGTGACACCGGGGAGCTGTTTTTT. The rearrangement uses TRBV7-9 and TRBJ2-2, with 9 bases identical to TRBD1. This CDR3 spans 17 amino acids. Germline CDR1 reads SEHNR; CDR2 reads FQNEAQ (reference sequence). The V segment lost 0 bases and the J segment 3 bases; nucleotides outside the gene matches: 5.

This clone was seen more than once but under ten times. The chain employs TRBV11-3 and TRBJ2-7; TRBD1 matches at 8 bases. This CDR3 has 17 amino acids. The ends lost 1 base at V and 1 base at J; junction bases unmatched: 9. The germline V gene encodes CDR1 SGHNT and CDR2 YENEEA. CDR3 DNA: TGTGCCAGCAGCTTAGCGGACAGGGTGTTTAGATCCTACGAGCAGTACTTC. Protein product: CASSLADRVFRSYEQYF.

The chain employs TRBV5-1 and TRBJ2-7; TRBD2 is a possible D gene (6 bases). V was clipped by 0 bases and J by 5 bases, with 12 bases between them. The CDR3 spans 14 residues. Germline V gene data show CDR1 as SGHRS and CDR2 as YFSETQ. CDR3 sequence (DNA): TGCGCCAGCAGCTTGGCCGGAGGGCTGAACGAGCAGTACTTC. This encodes CASSLAGGLNEQYF.

The V and J genes are TRBV11-1 and TRBJ2-5, with D hard to call. CDR1 is SGHAT and CDR2 is FQDESV in the germline V gene (reference sequence). Trimming removed 5 bases at V and 1 base at J, with 17 bases between. The CDR3 spans 16 residues. The CDR3 here is CASSKRVSRCQETQYF. CDR3 nucleotides: TGTGCCAGCAGCAAAAGAGTTTCGCGGTGCCAAGAGACCCAGTACTTC.

The rearrangement links TRBV7-9 to TRBJ1-1, with a possible D match to TRBD1 (6 bases). CDR1 and CDR2 from the germline V gene are SEHNR and FQNEAQ (reference sequence). Between the trimmed V and J ends, which lost 5 bases and 4 bases, there was a span of 20 bases. CDR3 length equals 16 residues. The CDR3 here is CASSPRVAGVGTEAFF. The CDR3 DNA is TGTGCCAGCAGCCCCAGAGTCGCAGGGGTGGGCACTGAAGCTTTCTTT.

J is TRBJ2-3 and V is TRBV6-1; 11 bases fit TRBD1. Germline lookup yields CDR1 MNHNS and CDR2 SASEGT. There are 15 residues in the CDR3. V gave up 10 bases and J gave up 4 bases; unmatched junction bases: 10. CDR3 coding DNA: TGTGCCACCAAATGGACAGGGGGCGCGCCAGATACGCAGTATTTT. Amino acid sequence: CATKWTGGAPDTQYF.

This chain joins TRBV19 and TRBJ1-1, with D tentatively TRBD1 (6 bases). This CDR3 contains 15 residues. CDR1 is LNHDA and CDR2 is SQIVND in the germline V gene (reference sequence). The V gene lost 5 bases and the J gene lost 0 bases, with 13 bases spanning the gap. CDR3 in amino acids: CASSLRDTMNTEAFF. The CDR3 DNA reads TGTGCCAGTAGTCTACGGGACACTATGAACACTGAAGCTTTCTTT.

The chain carries TRBV9 and TRBJ2-5; D ambiguous. V lost 4 bases and J 0 bases, leaving 13 bases between the germline ends. CDR1 and CDR2 from the germline V gene are SGDLS and YYNGEE. The CDR3 consists of 15 residues. The CDR3 loop is CASSQFGGDQETQYF. DNA of the CDR3: TGTGCCAGCAGCCAATTTGGCGGAGACCAAGAGACCCAGTACTTC.